This entry describes one TCR beta chain. No antigen is known for it. The data were obtained in a study of blood T cells in healthy people across ages. The CDR3 consists of 17 residues. V lost 0 bases to trimming and J lost 0 bases, with 12 bases between them. In germline, CDR1 is MNHNY, CDR2 SVGAGI (reference sequence). For the second PCR, which ran for about 7 to 12 cycles, a sample-barcoded 5' primer and a J-beta primer mix were used. Each cDNA molecule was tagged by a template-switch adaptor with 12 random nucleotides. TCRdb analysed the 5' RACE reads with MiXCR anew, one entry per CDR3 protein. The repertoire holds more than 1.4 million distinct CDR3 sequences, with roughly 40% as singletons. Findings and caveats of the study: The donors' CMV status was not determined, possibly confounding changes in expanded clonotypes. The long-lived group displayed more naive CD4+ cells, plus higher diversity, than the aged donors did. Total diversity from one million sequenced T cells was likely underestimated.

V and J are TRBV6-6 and TRBJ1-5, with D possibly TRBD1 on 5 matching bases. This clonotype originated in a woman aged 18-29 years in good health. The sequencing input was blood. CDR3 coding DNA: TGTGCCAGCAGTTACTCGATTTGGGACTATAGCAATCAGCCCCAGCATTTT. Residues: CASSYSIWDYSNQPQHF.